The source of this T cell receptor (beta chain) is a study of blood T cell repertoires in COVID-19. TCRdb's copy holds only in-frame clones and misses some; the assay was immunoSEQ multiplex PCR. The sample yields about 120,000 clones, around 76% seen once. V was clipped by 5 bases and J by 4 bases; unmatched bases: 10. Per germline, CDR1 SGHNT and CDR2 YYREEE (reference sequence). CDR3 length: 15 amino acids. The sequence was collected from a man aged 65 to 79 with acute or convalescent COVID-19. This chain uses TRBV5-4 with TRBJ2-7; 9 bases agree with TRBD1. Sequencing used peripheral blood. The CDR3 nucleotides are TGTGCCAGCAGGACTCAGGGACAGGGAGGTTACGAGCAGTACTTC. Translating it yields CASRTQGQGGYEQYF.